This entry describes one T cell receptor beta chain. These data come from a study of blood T cell repertoires in COVID-19. On the study more broadly: Italy, Spain and the United States were the sources of the convalescent and acute COVID-19 samples. Nucleic acid was either cDNA or gDNA, and it came from T cells, B-cell-depleted T cells, or PBMCs.

As handled by the study authors: The authors estimated nucleated cell counts from reference gene primer amplification. Measured with immunoSEQ multiplex PCR; TCRdb has only the in-frame clones, and not every one. V and J calls and clone size follow that table, whereas D and trimming were derived from the DNA. The sample has approximately 150,000 clones, around 89% seen once; the top ten hold approximately 2%. Trimming took 6 bases from V and 5 from J; bases not matched to a gene: 9. The V gene's germline CDR1 is MDHEN and CDR2 SYDVKM. The CDR3 extends over 15 amino acids. The chain recombines TRBV28 with TRBJ2-7; 11 positions match TRBD1. The receptor was isolated from a man aged 50 or older who had recovered from COVID-19. Sequenced input: peripheral blood. CDR3 bases: TGTGCCAGCAGGCCGGGGACAGGGGGGATCCACGAGCAGTACTTC. Amino acids: CASRPGTGGIHEQYF.